This T cell receptor beta chain is drawn from a study of blood T cell repertoires in COVID-19. Study overall: COVID-19 samples, acute and convalescent, were from the United States, Italy and Spain. In each case, the material was cDNA or gDNA derived from T cells, B-cell-depleted T cells, or PBMCs.

Trimming cost V 6 bases and J 3 bases, with 11 bases left between them. The CDR3 totals 13 residues. Per the authors' pipeline: Amplifying reference gene primers gave estimates of nucleated cell counts. Sequenced by immunoSEQ multiplex PCR; TCRdb stores in-frame clones only, minus some. Clone size and V and J calls were adopted from that table, with D and trimming inferred from the DNA. The sample comprises 250,000 to 300,000 clones, about nine tenths of which are singletons, and roughly an eighth rests with the top ten. V and J are TRBV12-3 or TRBV12-4 and TRBJ1-1, with a possible D match to TRBD1 (6 bases). This TCR came from a woman aged 60-75 years with acute or convalescent COVID-19. The specimen sequenced was peripheral blood. In nucleotides, the CDR3 is TGTGCCAGCAGCCGCCCAGGGGACACTGAAGCTTTCTTT. It encodes CASSRPGDTEAFF.